The rows below give T cell receptor beta chains drawn from one sample of a study of blood T cells in healthy people across ages. TCRdb independently ran MiXCR on the 5' RACE reads; one entry per CDR3 protein. The profile shows some 760,000 distinct CDR3 sequences, roughly 25% of them singletons. A further study also used this sample, focusing on T cells of mothers and their children.

Input material: blood. The receptors were sampled from a boy aged 10-17 years in good health. Each CDR3 is given with its conserved first and last residue. The order of the fields is J gene, clone size, D gene, V gene, CDR3 protein, CDR3 DNA. The D gene is left open where the match is weak. Some rows mark clone size as missing; the rest say once, few, many or name a class of expanded clone.

J gene: TRBJ1-1; clone size: -; D gene: -; V gene: TRBV28; CDR3 protein: CASSRDGEAFF; CDR3 DNA: TGTGCCAGCAGTCGGGACGGTGAAGCTTTCTTT
J gene: TRBJ2-7; clone size: -; D gene: TRBD1; V gene: TRBV20-1; CDR3 protein: CSARAGTGRSYEQYF; CDR3 DNA: TGCAGTGCTAGAGCCGGGACAGGGCGATCCTACGAGCAGTACTTC
J gene: TRBJ1-2; clone size: few; D gene: -; V gene: TRBV2; CDR3 protein: CASSGSLNDYGYTF; CDR3 DNA: TGTGCCAGCAGTGGATCCCTTAACGACTATGGCTACACCTTC
J gene: TRBJ1-2; clone size: few; D gene: -; V gene: TRBV27; CDR3 protein: CARRTQNYGYTF; CDR3 DNA: TGTGCCCGACGGACACAGAACTATGGCTACACCTTC
J gene: TRBJ2-7; clone size: -; D gene: -; V gene: TRBV29-1; CDR3 protein: CSVGQSSYEQYF; CDR3 DNA: TGCAGCGTTGGGCAGAGCTCCTACGAGCAGTACTTC
J gene: TRBJ2-1; clone size: few; D gene: TRBD1; V gene: TRBV29-1; CDR3 protein: CSVDRGFGSNEQFF; CDR3 DNA: TGCAGCGTCGACAGGGGCTTCGGTTCCAATGAGCAGTTCTTC
J gene: TRBJ2-5; clone size: many; D gene: TRBD1; V gene: TRBV29-1; CDR3 protein: CSVEVLGQGETQYF; CDR3 DNA: TGCAGCGTTGAAGTCCTTGGACAGGGGGAGACCCAGTACTTC
J gene: TRBJ1-5; clone size: -; D gene: -; V gene: TRBV12-3/TRBV12-4; CDR3 protein: CASSRSWTDHQPQHF; CDR3 DNA: TGTGCCAGCAGCCGCTCCTGGACAGACCATCAGCCCCAGCATTTT
J gene: TRBJ2-3; clone size: once; D gene: -; V gene: TRBV20-1; CDR3 protein: CSARDLDTDTQYF; CDR3 DNA: TGCAGTGCTAGAGATCTAGACACAGATACGCAGTATTTT
J gene: TRBJ2-1; clone size: few; D gene: TRBD2; V gene: TRBV18; CDR3 protein: CASSPILAGSYNEQFF; CDR3 DNA: TGTGCCAGCTCACCGATTCTAGCGGGGTCCTACAATGAGCAGTTCTTC
J gene: TRBJ2-7; clone size: few; D gene: -; V gene: TRBV4-1; CDR3 protein: CASSQESRTETYEQYF; CDR3 DNA: TGCGCCAGCAGCCAAGAATCTCGGACAGAGACCTACGAGCAGTACTTC
J gene: TRBJ2-7; clone size: -; D gene: TRBD1; V gene: TRBV19; CDR3 protein: CASSNLTGAKDDYEQYF; CDR3 DNA: TGTGCCAGTAGTAATTTGACAGGGGCGAAAGATGACTACGAGCAGTACTTC
J gene: TRBJ2-1; clone size: many; D gene: -; V gene: TRBV6-4; CDR3 protein: CASSEGSYNEQFF; CDR3 DNA: TGTGCCAGCAGTGAGGGCAGCTACAATGAGCAGTTCTTC
J gene: TRBJ2-7; clone size: -; D gene: TRBD2; V gene: TRBV7-2; CDR3 protein: CASSFDGTSPYEQYF; CDR3 DNA: TGTGCCAGCAGCTTTGATGGGACTAGTCCCTACGAGCAGTACTTC
J gene: TRBJ1-2; clone size: few; D gene: -; V gene: TRBV20-1; CDR3 protein: CSASPGANYGYTF; CDR3 DNA: TGCAGTGCTAGCCCGGGGGCTAACTATGGCTACACCTTC
J gene: TRBJ2-7; clone size: -; D gene: -; V gene: TRBV7-2; CDR3 protein: CASSYLGGLTYEQYF; CDR3 DNA: TGTGCCAGCAGCTACCTCGGGGGGCTTACCTACGAGCAGTACTTC
J gene: TRBJ2-1; clone size: -; D gene: TRBD2; V gene: TRBV20-1; CDR3 protein: CSARRTSGIPGEQFF; CDR3 DNA: TGCAGTGCTAGGAGGACTAGCGGTATCCCGGGTGAGCAGTTCTTC
J gene: TRBJ2-6; clone size: few; D gene: -; V gene: TRBV29-1; CDR3 protein: CSVWQEMISGANVLTF; CDR3 DNA: TGCAGCGTTTGGCAGGAGATGATCTCTGGGGCCAACGTCCTGACTTTC
J gene: TRBJ1-4; clone size: -; D gene: -; V gene: TRBV19; CDR3 protein: CASSIGDGINEKLFF; CDR3 DNA: TGTGCCAGTAGTATAGGGGACGGCATTAATGAAAAACTGTTTTTT